This TCR beta chain was obtained from a study of T cells in Graves' hyperthyroidism and ophthalmopathy. Study conclusions and caveats: Ophthalmopathy prediction by the model preceded onset by a median approximately 5.9 months. The blood repertoire included most of the expanded thyroid clonotypes above 0.001.

The CDR3 is 15 residues long. Germline CDR1 DFQATT, CDR2 SNEGSKA (reference sequence). Trimming left V 4 bases short and J 2 bases short, with 18 bases between. RNA transcripts yielded amplified TCR beta CDR3 regions. First-round RT-PCR of the TCR CDR3 relied on the HTBI primer set. One entry per CDR3 protein results from TCRdb running MiXCR on the multiplex PCR reads. The profile shows 700,000 or so distinct CDR3 sequences, about 15% of them singletons. This clonotype has a handful of counts. Its antigen remains unknown. The receptor was isolated from a man younger than 35 with Graves' hyperthyroidism. The rearrangement links TRBV20-1 to TRBJ2-7; D tentatively fits TRBD1 or TRBD2 (5 bases each). Sample: blood. The chain's CDR3 is CSATPPGTAAYEQYF. The CDR3 DNA reads as TGCAGTGCTACACCACCAGGGACCGCGGCCTACGAGCAGTACTTC.